This is a list of T cell receptor beta chains from one sample in a study of cytomegalovirus exposure and HLA in healthy donors. Generated by immunoSEQ multiplex PCR, the TCRdb table keeps only in-frame clones and is missing some. The sample has some 200,000 clones, over 60% seen once. The sequenced sample consisted of PBMCs. The source is a woman aged 45-65 years in good health and CMV-seronegative. Both conserved end residues are part of each CDR3. The order of the fields is CDR3 DNA, CDR3 protein, D gene, V gene, clone size, J gene. A D gene is named only where the DNA matches it firmly. Size tells how often a clone was seen (once, few, many) or the class of an expanded clone, and some rows leave it out.

cdr3_nt: TGTGCCAGCGGACAGGTGTCAGAAGTGACCAACACCGGGGAGCTGTTTTTT; cdr3_aa: CASGQVSEVTNTGELFF; d_call: -; v_call: TRBV21-1; clone_size: -; j_call: TRBJ2-2
cdr3_nt: TGTGCCAGCAGTTTAATGAGGGGGCTCGGCACTGAAGCTTTCTTT; cdr3_aa: CASSLMRGLGTEAFF; d_call: TRBD1; v_call: TRBV28; clone_size: once; j_call: TRBJ1-1
cdr3_nt: TGCAGCGTTGTAGAACAGATGAACACTGAAGCTTTCTTT; cdr3_aa: CSVVEQMNTEAFF; d_call: -; v_call: TRBV29-1; clone_size: -; j_call: TRBJ1-1
cdr3_nt: TGTGCCAGCAGCCGGTTGTTCCGGGACAGGGTTTCTGGAAACACCATATATTTT; cdr3_aa: CASSRLFRDRVSGNTIYF; d_call: TRBD1; v_call: TRBV5-5; clone_size: -; j_call: TRBJ1-3
cdr3_nt: TGTGCCAGCAGCTTATCCAGACTAGCGTTCGAAGAGACCCAGTACTTC; cdr3_aa: CASSLSRLAFEETQYF; d_call: TRBD2; v_call: TRBV11-2; clone_size: -; j_call: TRBJ2-5
cdr3_nt: TGCAGCGTATCGGGGAACACTGAAGCTTTCTTT; cdr3_aa: CSVSGNTEAFF; d_call: -; v_call: TRBV29-1; clone_size: -; j_call: TRBJ1-1
cdr3_nt: TGTGCCAGCAGTTTAGAAGGGAGGCGGTACAATGAGCAGTTCTTC; cdr3_aa: CASSLEGRRYNEQFF; d_call: -; v_call: TRBV27; clone_size: -; j_call: TRBJ2-1
cdr3_nt: TGTGCCAGCAGTTTAGGGGGGGGCGCGGAGACCCAGTACTTC; cdr3_aa: CASSLGGGAETQYF; d_call: -; v_call: TRBV28; clone_size: -; j_call: TRBJ2-5
cdr3_nt: TGTGCCAGCAGCTTAGACCGAGGCTCCTACGAGCAGTACTTC; cdr3_aa: CASSLDRGSYEQYF; d_call: -; v_call: TRBV7-2; clone_size: few; j_call: TRBJ2-7
cdr3_nt: TGTGCCAGCAGTTCCGGGACTAGCGGGAGTAGCCCAGATACGCAGTATTTT; cdr3_aa: CASSSGTSGSSPDTQYF; d_call: TRBD2; v_call: TRBV27; clone_size: -; j_call: TRBJ2-3
cdr3_nt: TGTGCCAGCAGCTCGACAGGTTACAATGAGCAGTTCTTC; cdr3_aa: CASSSTGYNEQFF; d_call: -; v_call: TRBV7-9; clone_size: -; j_call: TRBJ2-1
cdr3_nt: TGTGCCAGCAGTGGCCGGGGGACAGGCTCGAACACTGAAGCTTTCTTT; cdr3_aa: CASSGRGTGSNTEAFF; d_call: TRBD1; v_call: TRBV6-6; clone_size: -; j_call: TRBJ1-1
cdr3_nt: TGTGCCAGCAGCCAACTAACCTCAGGGGATGGTGGCTACACCTTC; cdr3_aa: CASSQLTSGDGGYTF; d_call: -; v_call: TRBV4-2; clone_size: -; j_call: TRBJ1-2
cdr3_nt: TGTGCCAGCAGTTTATACAGGGTTGGCTATGGCTACACCTTC; cdr3_aa: CASSLYRVGYGYTF; d_call: -; v_call: TRBV28; clone_size: -; j_call: TRBJ1-2
cdr3_nt: TGCGCCAGCAGCTTGAGTGCCGGCACTGAAGCTTTCTTT; cdr3_aa: CASSLSAGTEAFF; d_call: -; v_call: TRBV5-1; clone_size: once; j_call: TRBJ1-1
cdr3_nt: TGCGCCAGCAGCCAAGACGGAGATAGCAATCAGCCCCAGCATTTT; cdr3_aa: CASSQDGDSNQPQHF; d_call: -; v_call: TRBV4-1; clone_size: few; j_call: TRBJ1-5
cdr3_nt: TGTGCCAGCAGTCCGGACAGGGAGAAGGAAGCTTTCTTT; cdr3_aa: CASSPDREKEAFF; d_call: TRBD1; v_call: TRBV2; clone_size: -; j_call: TRBJ1-1
cdr3_nt: TGTGCCAGCAGAAGCGGGGGGGCCGGGACCGGGGAGCTGTTTTTT; cdr3_aa: CASRSGGAGTGELFF; d_call: TRBD2; v_call: TRBV11-3; clone_size: -; j_call: TRBJ2-2
cdr3_nt: TGTGCCAGCAGCCGGCCAGCTAGCGGCGGGAATGAGCAGTTCTTC; cdr3_aa: CASSRPASGGNEQFF; d_call: TRBD2; v_call: TRBV5-4; clone_size: -; j_call: TRBJ2-1
cdr3_nt: TGCAGCGTTGAAGATCGACTAGCGTCGGGCACAGATACGCAGTATTTT; cdr3_aa: CSVEDRLASGTDTQYF; d_call: TRBD2; v_call: TRBV29-1; clone_size: -; j_call: TRBJ2-3
cdr3_nt: TGTGCCAGCAGCTCCCGACTAGCGGGAATCACCACCGGTGAGCAGTTCTTC; cdr3_aa: CASSSRLAGITTGEQFF; d_call: TRBD2; v_call: TRBV9; clone_size: -; j_call: TRBJ2-1
cdr3_nt: TGTGCCAGCAGCTTAAGCAGACAGGTCCATGATGAGCAGTTCTTC; cdr3_aa: CASSLSRQVHDEQFF; d_call: -; v_call: TRBV7-9; clone_size: few; j_call: TRBJ2-1
cdr3_nt: TGTGCCAGCAGTTACTCGCCGGGACAGGGGTACAATGAGCAGTTCTTC; cdr3_aa: CASSYSPGQGYNEQFF; d_call: TRBD1; v_call: TRBV6-5; clone_size: once; j_call: TRBJ2-1
cdr3_nt: TGCGCCAGCAGCCAAGATCTTTGGACAGGGACAGGAGAGCAGTACTTC; cdr3_aa: CASSQDLWTGTGEQYF; d_call: TRBD1; v_call: TRBV4-3; clone_size: -; j_call: TRBJ2-7
cdr3_nt: TGTGCCAGCAGCCCCCTCCGGGACAGGAGATCCTCTGGAAACACCATATATTTT; cdr3_aa: CASSPLRDRRSSGNTIYF; d_call: TRBD1; v_call: TRBV7-8; clone_size: -; j_call: TRBJ1-3
cdr3_nt: TGTGCCAGCAGCGGGCTTAGCGGGAGGTCCTACAATGAGCAGTTCTTC; cdr3_aa: CASSGLSGRSYNEQFF; d_call: TRBD2; v_call: TRBV9; clone_size: -; j_call: TRBJ2-1
cdr3_nt: TGTGCCAGCTCACCACGAGCCTCTTCTAGCTACGAGCAGTACTTC; cdr3_aa: CASSPRASSSYEQYF; d_call: -; v_call: TRBV18; clone_size: -; j_call: TRBJ2-7
cdr3_nt: TGTGCCAGCAGCTTAGTGGCGGGGGGTTCAGATACGCAGTATTTT; cdr3_aa: CASSLVAGGSDTQYF; d_call: TRBD2; v_call: TRBV7-6; clone_size: -; j_call: TRBJ2-3
cdr3_nt: TGTGCCAGCAGCGTAGACGTCAGGACAGGGGCGGGGGCCAACGTCCTGACTTTC; cdr3_aa: CASSVDVRTGAGANVLTF; d_call: TRBD1; v_call: TRBV9; clone_size: -; j_call: TRBJ2-6
cdr3_nt: TGTGCCAGCAGCCTAACAGGAAACCAAGAGACCCAGTACTTC; cdr3_aa: CASSLTGNQETQYF; d_call: -; v_call: TRBV7-9; clone_size: -; j_call: TRBJ2-5
cdr3_nt: TGTGCCAGTAGTAGGAACGGGAGAACGAACACCGGGGAGCTGTTTTTT; cdr3_aa: CASSRNGRTNTGELFF; d_call: -; v_call: TRBV19; clone_size: -; j_call: TRBJ2-2
cdr3_nt: TGTGCCATCGGGACGGGACAGATGCAAGAGACCCAGTACTTC; cdr3_aa: CAIGTGQMQETQYF; d_call: TRBD1; v_call: TRBV10-3; clone_size: -; j_call: TRBJ2-5
cdr3_nt: TGTGCCAGCAGCCGAACTAGATCAGATACGCAGTATTTT; cdr3_aa: CASSRTRSDTQYF; d_call: -; v_call: TRBV4-2; clone_size: -; j_call: TRBJ2-3
cdr3_nt: TGCAGCGCGGTCCTAGCGGGCTCGTACAATGAGCAGTTCTTC; cdr3_aa: CSAVLAGSYNEQFF; d_call: TRBD2; v_call: TRBV29-1; clone_size: -; j_call: TRBJ2-1
cdr3_nt: TGCAGCGTTGAAGCGGGAGACTATGGCTACACCTTC; cdr3_aa: CSVEAGDYGYTF; d_call: -; v_call: TRBV29-1; clone_size: -; j_call: TRBJ1-2
cdr3_nt: TGTGCCAGCAGCCGGACAAGGGACAGGGGATCTGGGGCCAACGTCCTGACTTTC; cdr3_aa: CASSRTRDRGSGANVLTF; d_call: TRBD1; v_call: TRBV28; clone_size: -; j_call: TRBJ2-6
cdr3_nt: TGTTCCAGCAGCTTAGTCCAGGGTAGTTCCCCCCTCCACTTT; cdr3_aa: CSSSLVQGSSPLHF; d_call: -; v_call: TRBV7-9; clone_size: -; j_call: TRBJ1-6
cdr3_nt: TGTGCCAGCTCACCCGTTTTGCAGGGAAATGAAAAACTGTTTTTT; cdr3_aa: CASSPVLQGNEKLFF; d_call: -; v_call: TRBV18; clone_size: -; j_call: TRBJ1-4
cdr3_nt: TGTGCCGGCCAGTCCAGGGACACTGAAGCTTTCTTT; cdr3_aa: CAGQSRDTEAFF; d_call: -; v_call: TRBV21-1; clone_size: -; j_call: TRBJ1-1
cdr3_nt: TGCGCCAGCAGCAAGGACTCGCAATACAATGAGCAGTTCTTC; cdr3_aa: CASSKDSQYNEQFF; d_call: -; v_call: TRBV5-1; clone_size: -; j_call: TRBJ2-1
cdr3_nt: TGTGCCAGCTCAACCGACAGGGGTTTTACTGGAAACACCATATATTTT; cdr3_aa: CASSTDRGFTGNTIYF; d_call: TRBD1; v_call: TRBV18; clone_size: -; j_call: TRBJ1-3
cdr3_nt: TGTGCCAGTAAGACAGGGCCCCAATCTAACTATGGCTACACCTTC; cdr3_aa: CASKTGPQSNYGYTF; d_call: TRBD1; v_call: TRBV19; clone_size: -; j_call: TRBJ1-2
cdr3_nt: TGTGCCAGCAGTTTCTCCGTAAGCGTAGCCGATGAGCAGTTCTTC; cdr3_aa: CASSFSVSVADEQFF; d_call: -; v_call: TRBV6-5; clone_size: -; j_call: TRBJ2-1
cdr3_nt: TGTTCCAGCAGCCCCCGACTAGTCGTCAACACCGGGGAGCTGTTTTTT; cdr3_aa: CSSSPRLVVNTGELFF; d_call: -; v_call: TRBV7-9; clone_size: -; j_call: TRBJ2-2
cdr3_nt: TGTGCCAGCAGCCCGAGGACTAGCGGATCCTACGAGCAGTACTTC; cdr3_aa: CASSPRTSGSYEQYF; d_call: TRBD2; v_call: TRBV9; clone_size: -; j_call: TRBJ2-7
cdr3_nt: TGTGCCAGCAGTTTCGAACAGATTTACGAGCAGTACTTC; cdr3_aa: CASSFEQIYEQYF; d_call: -; v_call: TRBV6-5; clone_size: -; j_call: TRBJ2-7
cdr3_nt: TGTGCCAGCAGACCCACAGGGTACTACGAGCAGTACTTC; cdr3_aa: CASRPTGYYEQYF; d_call: -; v_call: TRBV6-5; clone_size: -; j_call: TRBJ2-7
cdr3_nt: TGTGCCATCAGTGAAACCAGCGACCGCAATCAGCCCCAGCATTTT; cdr3_aa: CAISETSDRNQPQHF; d_call: -; v_call: TRBV10-3; clone_size: -; j_call: TRBJ1-5
cdr3_nt: TGCGCCAGCAGCCAACAGATCGCGAACACCGGGGAGCTGTTTTTT; cdr3_aa: CASSQQIANTGELFF; d_call: -; v_call: TRBV5-1; clone_size: -; j_call: TRBJ2-2
cdr3_nt: TGTGCCAGCAGTCGGAAGGGGGCAGGTGGACAACTGTTTTTT; cdr3_aa: CASSRKGAGGQLFF; d_call: TRBD1; v_call: TRBV6-1; clone_size: -; j_call: TRBJ1-4
cdr3_nt: TGCGCCAGCAGCTTTGGGGACAGGGGGTCGGCCGAGCAGTACTTC; cdr3_aa: CASSFGDRGSAEQYF; d_call: TRBD1; v_call: TRBV5-1; clone_size: -; j_call: TRBJ2-7
cdr3_nt: TGTGCCAGAAGGACCGGGAGCTCCTATAATTCACCCCTCCACTTT; cdr3_aa: CARRTGSSYNSPLHF; d_call: -; v_call: TRBV2; clone_size: -; j_call: TRBJ1-6
cdr3_nt: TGTGCCAGCAGGGCAGCGGGACAGGGGAAGGAAAAACTGTTTTTT; cdr3_aa: CASRAAGQGKEKLFF; d_call: TRBD1; v_call: TRBV6-8; clone_size: -; j_call: TRBJ1-4